This T cell receptor (beta chain) was sequenced during a study of human T cells and chemical hapten exposure. Across the study: Across its roughly 25 weeks, the study gave patients weekly diphenylcyclopropenone doses to the scalp.

TCRdb fed the RACE reads into MiXCR, producing one record per CDR3 protein. The sample includes over 50,000 distinct CDR3 sequences, 9.5% to 10% seen only once; the top ten take 8.5% to 10%. Time point of the sample: pre-sensitization, week 0. Described treatment: therapeutic diphenylcyclopropenone sensitization with weekly scalp DPC. Unfractionated whole blood yielded the extracted total RNA. Patch tests were applied only after blood draws. The study drew its donors from alopecia patients who were 18 to 70 years old and suitable for DPC. V was shortened by 1 base and J by 1 base, with 9 bases between the two germline ends. Germline CDR1 reads LNHNV; CDR2 reads YYDKDF (reference sequence). There are 15 residues in the CDR3.

The TCR was taken from a woman aged 25-40 years with alopecia areata. Some clones in this sample may be carry-over from other donors' samples. The rearrangement links TRBV15 to TRBJ2-3; tentative D call: TRBD2 (5 bases). Sequences were derived from whole blood, sampled in connection with sensitization to the hapten diphenylcyclopropenone (DPC). The CDR3 region has the DNA TGTGCCACCAGCAGAGTGTTCGGGGGCACAGATACGCAGTATTTT. Translating gives CATSRVFGGTDTQYF. Supplemented by reference TRBV15 and TRBJ2-3, the full variable domain reads DAMVIQNPRYQVTQFGKPVTLSCSQTLNHNVMYWYQQKSSQAPKLLFHYYDKDFNNEADTPDNFQSRRPNTSFCFLDIRSPGLGDTAMYLCATSRVFGGTDTQYFGPGTRLTVL.